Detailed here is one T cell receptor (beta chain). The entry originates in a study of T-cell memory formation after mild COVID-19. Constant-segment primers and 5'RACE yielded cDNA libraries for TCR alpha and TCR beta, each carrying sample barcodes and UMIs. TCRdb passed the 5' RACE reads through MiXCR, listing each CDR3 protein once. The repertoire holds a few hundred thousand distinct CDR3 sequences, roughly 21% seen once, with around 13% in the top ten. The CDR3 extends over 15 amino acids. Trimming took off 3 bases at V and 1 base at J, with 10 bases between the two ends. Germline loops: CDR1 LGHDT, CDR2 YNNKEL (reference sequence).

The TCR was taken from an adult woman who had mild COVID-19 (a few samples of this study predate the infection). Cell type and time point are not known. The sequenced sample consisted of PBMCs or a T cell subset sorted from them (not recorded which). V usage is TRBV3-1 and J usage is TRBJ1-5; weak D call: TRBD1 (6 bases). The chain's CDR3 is CASSQAGVSNQPQHF. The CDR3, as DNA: TGTGCCAGCAGCCAGGCAGGGGTAAGCAATCAGCCCCAGCATTTT.